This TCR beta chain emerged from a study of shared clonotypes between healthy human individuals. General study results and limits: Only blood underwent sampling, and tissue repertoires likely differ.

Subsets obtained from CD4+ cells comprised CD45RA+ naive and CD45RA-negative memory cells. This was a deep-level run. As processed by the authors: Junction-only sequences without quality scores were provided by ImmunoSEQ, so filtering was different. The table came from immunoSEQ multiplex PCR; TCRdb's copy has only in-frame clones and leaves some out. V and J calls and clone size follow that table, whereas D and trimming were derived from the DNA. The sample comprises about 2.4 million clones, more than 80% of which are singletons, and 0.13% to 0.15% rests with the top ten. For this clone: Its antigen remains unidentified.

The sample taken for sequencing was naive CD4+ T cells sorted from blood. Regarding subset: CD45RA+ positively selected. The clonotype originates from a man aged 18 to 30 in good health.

CDR3 residues: CASSLGVLAKNIQYF. The DNA of the CDR3 is TGTGCCAGCAGTTTAGGAGTACTAGCCAAAAACATTCAGTACTTC. This rearrangement joins TRBV28 to TRBJ2-4; no definite D call. V was cut by 2 bases and J by 0 bases, with 8 bases left in between. The length of the CDR3 is 15 residues. CDR1 and CDR2 from the germline V gene are MDHEN and SYDVKM.